A single TCR beta chain is shown here with its context. Germline CDR1 and CDR2: SNHLY and FYNNEI. Trimming pared 4 bases from V and 1 base from J, leaving 13 bases between. The CDR3 is made up of 16 amino acids. The data are from a study of blood T cell repertoires in COVID-19. Study-level information: The United States, Italy and Spain supplied acute and convalescent COVID-19 samples.

Under the authors' procedure: Counts of nucleated cells, estimated from reference gene primer amplification, were obtained. The protocol was immunoSEQ multiplex PCR, while the TCRdb copy is restricted to in-frame clones and leaves out a portion. From that table come the V and J calls and clone size; the DNA was used to work out D and trimming. Of roughly 250,000 clones detected, about 76% appear once; the ten largest clones hold 2.5% to 3%. The V call is TRBV2, the J call TRBJ1-4; D is possibly TRBD1 (6 bases). Sequencing used peripheral blood. The sequence was collected from a woman aged 55-69 years with active or convalescent COVID-19. The CDR3 protein is CASSANAGVTNEKLFF. The CDR3 DNA is TGTGCCAGCAGTGCAAATGCAGGGGTAACTAATGAAAAACTGTTTTTT.